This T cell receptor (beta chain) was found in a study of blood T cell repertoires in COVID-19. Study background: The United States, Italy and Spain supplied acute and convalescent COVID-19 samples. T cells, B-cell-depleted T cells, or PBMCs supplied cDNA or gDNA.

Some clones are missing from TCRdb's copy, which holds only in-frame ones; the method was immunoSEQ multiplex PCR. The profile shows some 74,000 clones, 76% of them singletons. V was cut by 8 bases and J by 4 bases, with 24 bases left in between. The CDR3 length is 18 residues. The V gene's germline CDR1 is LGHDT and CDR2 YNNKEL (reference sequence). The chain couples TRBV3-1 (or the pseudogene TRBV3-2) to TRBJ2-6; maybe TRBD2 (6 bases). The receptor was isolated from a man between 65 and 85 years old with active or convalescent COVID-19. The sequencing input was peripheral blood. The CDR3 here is CASRRVGLRQGGANVLTF. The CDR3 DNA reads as TGTGCCAGCCGCCGGGTGGGACTCCGACAAGGAGGGGCCAACGTCCTGACTTTC.